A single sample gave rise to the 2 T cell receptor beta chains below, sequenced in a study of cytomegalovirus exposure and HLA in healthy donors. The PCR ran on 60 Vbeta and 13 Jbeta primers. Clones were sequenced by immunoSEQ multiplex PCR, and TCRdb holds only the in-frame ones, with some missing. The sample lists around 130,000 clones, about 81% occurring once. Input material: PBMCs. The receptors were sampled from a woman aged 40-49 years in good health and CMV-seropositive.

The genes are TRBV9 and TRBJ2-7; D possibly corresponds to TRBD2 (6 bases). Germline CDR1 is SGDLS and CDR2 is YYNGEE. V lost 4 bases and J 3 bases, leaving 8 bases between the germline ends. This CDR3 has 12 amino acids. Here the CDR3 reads CASSRGNYEQYF. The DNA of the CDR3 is TGTGCCAGCAGCCGGGGGAACTACGAGCAGTACTTC.

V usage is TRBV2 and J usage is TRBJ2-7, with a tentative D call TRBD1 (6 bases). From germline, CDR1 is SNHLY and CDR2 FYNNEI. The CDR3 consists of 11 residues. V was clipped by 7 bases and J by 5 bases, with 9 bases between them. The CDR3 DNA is TGTGCCAGCAAACGGACAGACGAGCAGTACTTC. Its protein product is CASKRTDEQYF.